A selection of T cell receptor beta chains follows, all from one sample in a study of T cells in Graves' hyperthyroidism and ophthalmopathy. Each CDR3 protein gets one entry after TCRdb re-called the multiplex PCR reads with MiXCR. The sample shows some 400,000 distinct CDR3 sequences, 13% of them seen only once. Sequencing was done on a sample of blood. The receptors stem from a man aged 30 to 39 with Graves' hyperthyroidism that later progressed to Graves' ophthalmopathy. The CDR3 runs from the conserved cysteine through the conserved F or W. Each record gives: D gene, V gene, clone size, J gene, CDR3 DNA, CDR3 protein. D genes are given only for firm matches. Not all rows give a size; the values are once, few, many and, for expanded clones, a class.

d_gene: TRBD1; v_gene: TRBV28; abundance: many; j_gene: TRBJ1-2; CDR3nt: TGTGCCAGCAGTTCCGGACAGGGAGAGTATGGCTACACCTTC; CDR3aa: CASSSGQGEYGYTF
d_gene: TRBD2; v_gene: TRBV28; abundance: few; j_gene: TRBJ2-3; CDR3nt: TGTGCCAGCAGGGCGGGGGGGCTCGGCACAGATACGCAGTATTTT; CDR3aa: CASRAGGLGTDTQYF
d_gene: -; v_gene: TRBV2; abundance: many; j_gene: TRBJ1-2; CDR3nt: TGTGCCAGCAGTGAAGGCAGGCAGAACTATGGCTACACCTTC; CDR3aa: CASSEGRQNYGYTF
d_gene: TRBD1; v_gene: TRBV20-1; abundance: few; j_gene: TRBJ1-3; CDR3nt: TGCAGTGCAGTTACAGGGGGTAGTGGAAACACCATATATTTT; CDR3aa: CSAVTGGSGNTIYF
d_gene: -; v_gene: TRBV5-1; abundance: many; j_gene: TRBJ2-7; CDR3nt: TGCGCCAGCAGCTTGGCAGGGGTCACCTACGAGCAGTACTTC; CDR3aa: CASSLAGVTYEQYF
d_gene: -; v_gene: TRBV30; abundance: few; j_gene: TRBJ1-2; CDR3nt: TGTGCCTGGAGTGTACGGGTTCAGGGTGGCTACACCTTC; CDR3aa: CAWSVRVQGGYTF
d_gene: -; v_gene: TRBV24-1; abundance: -; j_gene: TRBJ2-7; CDR3nt: TGTGCCGCCAGTTCAGGACAGCGCCTCGAGCAGTACTTC; CDR3aa: CAASSGQRLEQYF
d_gene: -; v_gene: TRBV6-1; abundance: -; j_gene: TRBJ2-7; CDR3nt: TGTGCCAGCAGGAGGGAATCGCCCTACGAGCAGTACTTC; CDR3aa: CASRRESPYEQYF
d_gene: -; v_gene: TRBV5-1; abundance: -; j_gene: TRBJ2-3; CDR3nt: TGCGCCAGCGGCTTGGACAGATTAACAGATACGCAGTATTTT; CDR3aa: CASGLDRLTDTQYF
d_gene: -; v_gene: TRBV7-6; abundance: few; j_gene: TRBJ2-7; CDR3nt: TGTGCCAGCAGCTTAGAGGGGGACGGCTACGAGCAGTACTTC; CDR3aa: CASSLEGDGYEQYF
d_gene: -; v_gene: TRBV7-9; abundance: -; j_gene: TRBJ1-4; CDR3nt: TGTGCCAGCAGGCTCGAGGGTCAGGGCCAAAAACTGTTTTTT; CDR3aa: CASRLEGQGQKLFF
d_gene: -; v_gene: TRBV19; abundance: -; j_gene: TRBJ1-1; CDR3nt: TGTGCCAGTTCCAAGACCTTCAAAGCTTTCTTT; CDR3aa: CASSKTFKAFF
d_gene: TRBD2; v_gene: TRBV20-1; abundance: few; j_gene: TRBJ2-1; CDR3nt: TGTAGTACTAGCGGGGGGGCCCACAATGAGCAGTTCTTC; CDR3aa: CSTSGGAHNEQFF
d_gene: -; v_gene: TRBV28; abundance: many; j_gene: TRBJ1-6; CDR3nt: TGTGCCAGCAAAGGGTCTAATTCACCCCTCCACTTT; CDR3aa: CASKGSNSPLHF
d_gene: -; v_gene: TRBV28; abundance: -; j_gene: TRBJ2-2; CDR3nt: TGTGCCAGCAGGGACCCGGGGACCCTCTTAGCGGACACCGGGGAGCTGTTTTTT; CDR3aa: CASRDPGTLLADTGELFF
d_gene: TRBD1; v_gene: TRBV6-1; abundance: -; j_gene: TRBJ1-5; CDR3nt: TGTGCCAGCAGTGAGACAGGGAACAATCAGCCCCAGCATTTT; CDR3aa: CASSETGNNQPQHF
d_gene: TRBD1; v_gene: TRBV6-1; abundance: many; j_gene: TRBJ1-5; CDR3nt: TGTGCCAGCAGTTATTCAACACAGGGGGCCGGCAATCAGCCCCAGCATTTT; CDR3aa: CASSYSTQGAGNQPQHF
d_gene: -; v_gene: TRBV27; abundance: -; j_gene: TRBJ1-5; CDR3nt: TGTGCCAGCAGTTTATCTGGTCAGGGGATCAATCAGCCCCAGCATTTT; CDR3aa: CASSLSGQGINQPQHF
d_gene: TRBD2; v_gene: TRBV2; abundance: many; j_gene: TRBJ2-3; CDR3nt: TGTGCCAGCAGGGACACTAGCGGGGGACCAGATACGCAGTATTTT; CDR3aa: CASRDTSGGPDTQYF
d_gene: -; v_gene: TRBV28; abundance: many; j_gene: TRBJ1-6; CDR3nt: TGTGCCAGCAGTTCCGAAGGGTCCTATAATTCACCCCTCCACTTT; CDR3aa: CASSSEGSYNSPLHF
d_gene: -; v_gene: TRBV28; abundance: -; j_gene: TRBJ2-7; CDR3nt: TGTGCCAGCAGTCCGTGGACAGTCAAAACCTACGAGCAGCACTTC; CDR3aa: CASSPWTVKTYEQHF
d_gene: TRBD2; v_gene: TRBV7-2; abundance: few; j_gene: TRBJ2-3; CDR3nt: TGTGCCAGCAGCTTAAGTAAGCGGGGGGTACGCACAGATACGCAGTATTTT; CDR3aa: CASSLSKRGVRTDTQYF
d_gene: TRBD1; v_gene: TRBV6-4; abundance: few; j_gene: TRBJ1-5; CDR3nt: TGTGCCACCAATCCCGGGACAGCATATAGCAATCAGCCCCAGCATTTT; CDR3aa: CATNPGTAYSNQPQHF
d_gene: -; v_gene: TRBV6-1; abundance: few; j_gene: TRBJ2-5; CDR3nt: TGTGCCAGCAGTGGACAGGCACAACCGGGAGAGACCCAGTACTTC; CDR3aa: CASSGQAQPGETQYF
d_gene: -; v_gene: TRBV6-1; abundance: many; j_gene: TRBJ2-3; CDR3nt: TGTGCCAGCAGTTTGCTAACTGGCCCAGATACGCAGTATTTT; CDR3aa: CASSLLTGPDTQYF
d_gene: TRBD2; v_gene: TRBV12-3/TRBV12-4; abundance: -; j_gene: TRBJ2-6; CDR3nt: TGTGCCAGTACTAGCGGGGGGGGAGAACTCTCTGGGGCCAACGTCCTGACTTTC; CDR3aa: CASTSGGGELSGANVLTF
d_gene: -; v_gene: TRBV4-2; abundance: -; j_gene: TRBJ1-2; CDR3nt: TGTGCCAGCAGCCAAGATATAGGGACATCATCATTCTATGGCTACACCTTC; CDR3aa: CASSQDIGTSSFYGYTF
d_gene: -; v_gene: TRBV27; abundance: few; j_gene: TRBJ1-2; CDR3nt: TGTGCCAGCAGTCCAAGGGGCTATGGCTACACCTTC; CDR3aa: CASSPRGYGYTF
d_gene: TRBD1; v_gene: TRBV5-1; abundance: -; j_gene: TRBJ2-7; CDR3nt: TGCGCCAGCAGCTTGGGGGACAGAACCTACGAGCAGTACTTC; CDR3aa: CASSLGDRTYEQYF
d_gene: -; v_gene: TRBV20-1; abundance: -; j_gene: TRBJ2-5; CDR3nt: TGCAGTGCTAGAGCGAGGGAATCCCCGCGTGAGACCCAGTACTTC; CDR3aa: CSARARESPRETQYF
d_gene: -; v_gene: TRBV5-1; abundance: many; j_gene: TRBJ2-1; CDR3nt: TGCGCCAGCAGCGTTACAGTTAGCTCCTACAATGAGCAGTTCTTC; CDR3aa: CASSVTVSSYNEQFF
d_gene: -; v_gene: TRBV11-3; abundance: -; j_gene: TRBJ1-3; CDR3nt: TGTGCCAGCAGCCCTACGGGGCGTTCGTCTGGAAACACCATATATTTT; CDR3aa: CASSPTGRSSGNTIYF
d_gene: TRBD1; v_gene: TRBV24-1; abundance: many; j_gene: TRBJ2-3; CDR3nt: TGTGCCACCTCCGGACAGGGAACAGATACGCAGTATTTT; CDR3aa: CATSGQGTDTQYF
d_gene: -; v_gene: TRBV27; abundance: -; j_gene: TRBJ2-4; CDR3nt: TGTGCCAGCAGACCACAGGGATGGGCCCTAGCCAAAAGCATTCAGTACTTC; CDR3aa: CASRPQGWALAKSIQYF
d_gene: -; v_gene: TRBV7-6; abundance: many; j_gene: TRBJ1-1; CDR3nt: TGTGCCAGCAGCTTAGTTGTAGGCTTGAACACTGAAGCTTTCTTT; CDR3aa: CASSLVVGLNTEAFF
d_gene: -; v_gene: TRBV6-1; abundance: many; j_gene: TRBJ1-1; CDR3nt: TGTGCCAGCAGTGAAGCGCTTCCGATATCCCGGAACACTGAAGCTTTCTTT; CDR3aa: CASSEALPISRNTEAFF
d_gene: TRBD1; v_gene: TRBV20-1; abundance: few; j_gene: TRBJ2-1; CDR3nt: TGCAGTGTAGGGGGCTTTTCCCATGAGCAGTTCTTC; CDR3aa: CSVGGFSHEQFF
d_gene: TRBD1; v_gene: TRBV5-1; abundance: -; j_gene: TRBJ2-1; CDR3nt: TGCGCCAGCAGCTTGGATGACAGGGGGTACTATCATTCCTACAATGAGCAGTTCTTC; CDR3aa: CASSLDDRGYYHSYNEQFF
d_gene: -; v_gene: TRBV7-2; abundance: many; j_gene: TRBJ2-3; CDR3nt: TGTGCCAGCAGCTTAGTTTCAGTAAGCACAGATACGCAGTATTTT; CDR3aa: CASSLVSVSTDTQYF
d_gene: -; v_gene: TRBV7-9; abundance: many; j_gene: TRBJ1-1; CDR3nt: TGCGCCAGCAGCTTGGGGCAGGGAACCACTGAAGCTTTCTTT; CDR3aa: CASSLGQGTTEAFF
d_gene: -; v_gene: TRBV10-2; abundance: few; j_gene: TRBJ2-5; CDR3nt: TGCGCCAGCCTCCACCCAGGAGAGACCCAGTACTTC; CDR3aa: CASLHPGETQYF
d_gene: TRBD1; v_gene: TRBV5-6; abundance: many; j_gene: TRBJ1-6; CDR3nt: TGTGCCAGCAGCTTGTGGGGAGGACAGGTGGACGATTCACCCCTCCACTTT; CDR3aa: CASSLWGGQVDDSPLHF
d_gene: -; v_gene: TRBV28; abundance: few; j_gene: TRBJ1-5; CDR3nt: TGTGCCAGCAGAGAGGACCTTAATCAGCCCCAGCATTTT; CDR3aa: CASREDLNQPQHF
d_gene: TRBD2; v_gene: TRBV12-5; abundance: many; j_gene: TRBJ2-2; CDR3nt: TGTGCTAGTGGTTTGGTACTAGCGGGGGGGCAGGCCGGGGAGCTGTTTTTT; CDR3aa: CASGLVLAGGQAGELFF
d_gene: TRBD1; v_gene: TRBV27; abundance: many; j_gene: TRBJ2-7; CDR3nt: TGTGCCACACCGACAGGGGGCTTCTACGAGCAGTACTTC; CDR3aa: CATPTGGFYEQYF
d_gene: TRBD1; v_gene: TRBV11-2; abundance: many; j_gene: TRBJ2-7; CDR3nt: TGTGCCAGCAGCTCAGGGGGACGGAGCTACGAGCAGTACTTC; CDR3aa: CASSSGGRSYEQYF
d_gene: -; v_gene: TRBV24-1; abundance: -; j_gene: TRBJ1-5; CDR3nt: TGTGCCACCAGTGATGGATGGACTGAGCAGCCCCAGCATTTT; CDR3aa: CATSDGWTEQPQHF
d_gene: TRBD1; v_gene: TRBV5-1; abundance: -; j_gene: TRBJ1-4; CDR3nt: TGCGCCAGCAGCCCGACAGGGGGAGTTGGAAAACTGTTTTTT; CDR3aa: CASSPTGGVGKLFF
d_gene: TRBD1; v_gene: TRBV7-9; abundance: few; j_gene: TRBJ2-2; CDR3nt: TGTGCCAGCAGCCCGCGGACAGGGATGAATCCCGGGGAGCTGTTTTTT; CDR3aa: CASSPRTGMNPGELFF
d_gene: -; v_gene: TRBV20-1; abundance: -; j_gene: TRBJ1-3; CDR3nt: TGCAGTGCTAGACCTCTCACCTCGGCTGGAAACACCATATATTTT; CDR3aa: CSARPLTSAGNTIYF
d_gene: TRBD1; v_gene: TRBV7-9; abundance: many; j_gene: TRBJ1-6; CDR3nt: TGTGCCAGCAGCTGGGACAGGGGAGTTTCACCCCTCCACTTT; CDR3aa: CASSWDRGVSPLHF
d_gene: -; v_gene: TRBV2; abundance: many; j_gene: TRBJ1-2; CDR3nt: TGTGCCAGCAGCGTGACGCGGCAGGGAGGTCAGGGCTACACCTTC; CDR3aa: CASSVTRQGGQGYTF
d_gene: -; v_gene: TRBV12-5; abundance: many; j_gene: TRBJ1-1; CDR3nt: TGTGCTAGTGGTTTGGTACTGGGAGTAAACACTGAAGCTTTCTTT; CDR3aa: CASGLVLGVNTEAFF
d_gene: -; v_gene: TRBV25-1; abundance: few; j_gene: TRBJ2-5; CDR3nt: TGTGCCAGCAGTGGGTCAGGGGTCCAAGAGACCCAGTACTTC; CDR3aa: CASSGSGVQETQYF
d_gene: -; v_gene: TRBV24-1; abundance: -; j_gene: TRBJ2-1; CDR3nt: TGTGCCACCAGTGATTCAACTAGCTCCTACAATGAGCAGTTCTTC; CDR3aa: CATSDSTSSYNEQFF
d_gene: TRBD1; v_gene: TRBV6-1; abundance: many; j_gene: TRBJ2-7; CDR3nt: TGTGCCAGCAGTTTACGACAGGGCCCGTACGAGCAGTACTTC; CDR3aa: CASSLRQGPYEQYF
d_gene: -; v_gene: TRBV19; abundance: -; j_gene: TRBJ2-7; CDR3nt: TGTGCCAGTAGTCCCCGGGACAATGGTGAGCAGTACTTC; CDR3aa: CASSPRDNGEQYF
d_gene: -; v_gene: TRBV5-6; abundance: -; j_gene: TRBJ1-2; CDR3nt: TGTGCCAGCAGCCGCCTACAGGGAAACTATGGCTACACCTTC; CDR3aa: CASSRLQGNYGYTF